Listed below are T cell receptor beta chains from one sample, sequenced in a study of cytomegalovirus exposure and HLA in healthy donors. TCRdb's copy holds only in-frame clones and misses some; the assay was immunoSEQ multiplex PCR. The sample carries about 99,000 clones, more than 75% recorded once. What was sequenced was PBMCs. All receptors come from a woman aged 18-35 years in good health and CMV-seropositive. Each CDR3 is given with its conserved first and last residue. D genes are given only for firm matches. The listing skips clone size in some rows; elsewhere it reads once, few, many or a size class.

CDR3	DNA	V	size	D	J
CASSLTASSNYGYTF	TGTGCCAGCAGCTTAACGGCTTCCTCTAACTATGGCTACACCTTC	TRBV7-3	few	.	TRBJ1-2
CSARQATNEKLFF	TGCAGCGCCCGACAGGCAACTAATGAAAAACTGTTTTTT	TRBV29-1	once	.	TRBJ1-4
CASRTQGTTYEQYF	TGTGCCAGCAGAACACAGGGGACGACCTACGAGCAGTACTTC	TRBV27	.	TRBD1	TRBJ2-7
CASRGTSGNTGELFF	TGTGCCAGCAGGGGGACTAGCGGCAACACCGGGGAGCTGTTTTTT	TRBV2	.	TRBD2	TRBJ2-2
CASSSQRGNTEAFF	TGTGCCAGCAGTTCCCAGAGAGGGAACACTGAAGCTTTCTTT	TRBV6-5	.	.	TRBJ1-1
CARSLAGQFSNQPQHF	TGTGCCAGAAGCCTGGCCGGACAGTTTAGCAATCAGCCCCAGCATTTT	TRBV5-3	.	.	TRBJ1-5
CATSRDLGEGERYF	TGTGCCACCAGCAGAGATCTTGGAGAGGGCGAGCGGTACTTC	TRBV15	.	.	TRBJ2-7
CASIRTSGRDTQYF	TGTGCCAGCATTCGGACTAGCGGGAGAGATACGCAGTATTTT	TRBV2	.	TRBD2	TRBJ2-3
CASSLVDRGWDTIYF	TGTGCCAGCAGCTTAGTGGACAGGGGATGGGACACCATATATTTT	TRBV7-2	.	TRBD1	TRBJ1-3
CASSPRVSGRNTDTQYF	TGTGCCAGCAGCCCCCGGGTCAGCGGGAGGAACACAGATACGCAGTATTTT	TRBV11-2	.	TRBD2	TRBJ2-3
CAWSTGTSSETQYF	TGTGCCTGGAGTACTGGGACTAGTTCGGAGACCCAGTACTTC	TRBV30	.	TRBD2	TRBJ2-5
CASSTPGIDTQYF	TGTGCCAGCAGCACTCCAGGGATAGATACGCAGTATTTT	TRBV7-9	.	.	TRBJ2-3
CASSEARTMPTYGYTF	TGTGCCAGCAGTGAAGCGCGGACAATGCCGACCTATGGCTACACCTTC	TRBV6-1	few	.	TRBJ1-2
CASRPHRDSSYEQYF	TGTGCCAGCAGGCCGCATCGGGACAGCTCCTACGAGCAGTACTTC	TRBV28	few	TRBD1	TRBJ2-7
CASSPTSGSGKTQYF	TGTGCCAGCAGTCCGACTAGCGGGAGTGGGAAGACCCAGTACTTC	TRBV6-5	.	TRBD2	TRBJ2-5
CANWDSRYNEQFF	TGTGCCAACTGGGACAGCCGGTACAATGAGCAGTTCTTC	TRBV6-1	.	TRBD1	TRBJ2-1
CASSKSRGSNEQFF	TGTGCCAGCAGCAAATCTAGGGGGAGCAATGAGCAGTTCTTC	TRBV21-1	.	.	TRBJ2-1
CASSVGGAGGYNEQFF	TGTGCCAGCAGCGTAGGAGGCGCGGGAGGGTACAATGAGCAGTTCTTC	TRBV9	.	TRBD2	TRBJ2-1
CASRQGQSSYNEQFF	TGTGCCAGCAGGCAGGGACAGAGCTCCTACAATGAGCAGTTCTTC	TRBV6-5	.	TRBD1	TRBJ2-1
CAPGGEGRGEQFF	TGCGCCCCGGGGGGGGAGGGCCGCGGTGAGCAGTTCTTC	TRBV5-1	few	TRBD2	TRBJ2-1
CSVIWPAGSSYEQYF	TGCAGCGTAATATGGCCGGCCGGGAGCTCCTACGAGCAGTACTTC	TRBV29-1	few	.	TRBJ2-7
CASSERGAGDTEAFF	TGTGCCAGCAGCGAACGGGGAGCGGGAGACACTGAAGCTTTCTTT	TRBV6-5	.	.	TRBJ1-1
CASSPRTSGAGETQYF	TGTGCCAGCAGTCCCAGGACTAGCGGAGCCGGGGAGACCCAGTACTTC	TRBV28	.	TRBD2	TRBJ2-5
CASSYGAGYGYTF	TGTGCCAGCAGTTACGGGGCAGGCTATGGCTACACCTTC	TRBV6-5	few	.	TRBJ1-2
CASGPGLAGTEQYF	TGTGCCAGCGGACCGGGACTAGCGGGCACCGAGCAGTACTTC	TRBV9	.	TRBD2	TRBJ2-7
CASTLWDRGRDEQYF	TGTGCCAGCACCCTCTGGGACAGGGGGCGCGACGAGCAGTACTTC	TRBV28	.	TRBD1	TRBJ2-7
CASSLVGGVRNTEAFF	TGTGCCAGCAGCTTAGTTGGAGGCGTCAGGAACACTGAAGCTTTCTTT	TRBV7-9	.	.	TRBJ1-1
CASKGQGAHTQYF	TGTGCCAGCAAGGGACAGGGGGCCCATACGCAGTATTTT	TRBV27	once	TRBD1	TRBJ2-3
CASTDRLNTEAFF	TGTGCCAGTACGGACAGGCTGAACACTGAAGCTTTCTTT	TRBV27	many	TRBD1	TRBJ1-1
CSVGLAGGYEQYF	TGCAGCGTGGGACTAGCGGGAGGCTACGAGCAGTACTTC	TRBV29-1	.	TRBD2	TRBJ2-7
CASSSGLAYNEQFF	TGTGCCAGCAGTTCAGGACTAGCCTACAATGAGCAGTTCTTC	TRBV28	.	TRBD2	TRBJ2-1
CASSLDGRGTGELFF	TGCGCCAGCAGCTTGGACGGGAGGGGCACCGGGGAGCTGTTTTTT	TRBV5-1	.	TRBD2	TRBJ2-2
CASSFLLLQGAASGEQFF	TGTGCCAGCAGTTTTCTCCTATTACAGGGGGCCGCTTCAGGTGAGCAGTTCTTC	TRBV28	.	TRBD1	TRBJ2-1
CASSQYNEQFF	TGTGCCAGCAGCCAATACAATGAGCAGTTCTTC	TRBV5-6	.	.	TRBJ2-1
CASSLTGLEGYTF	TGCGCCAGCAGCTTGACAGGCCTGGAGGGCTACACCTTC	TRBV5-1	.	.	TRBJ1-2
CASSLSGGSRTDTQYF	TGTGCCAGCAGCTTAAGTGGCGGGAGCAGAACAGATACGCAGTATTTT	TRBV7-3	few	TRBD2	TRBJ2-3
CASTGQSNQPQHF	TGTGCCAGCACCGGACAGAGCAATCAGCCCCAGCATTTT	TRBV2	.	.	TRBJ1-5
CSVAGLGGLPWRETQYF	TGCAGCGTGGCGGGGTTGGGGGGACTCCCATGGAGAGAGACCCAGTACTTC	TRBV29-1	.	.	TRBJ2-5
CASSPYRDTYGYTF	TGTGCCAGCAGTCCTTATCGGGACACCTATGGCTACACCTTC	TRBV6-5	few	.	TRBJ1-2
CASSEPTQQGQGQPQHF	TGTGCCAGCAGTGAACCCACACAACAGGGCCAAGGCCAGCCCCAGCATTTT	TRBV6-1	few	.	TRBJ1-5
CASSLGLGGLQFF	TGTGCCAGCAGCTTAGGGCTTGGAGGTTTGCAGTTCTTC	TRBV7-9	.	.	TRBJ2-1
CASSRDRGTYEQYF	TGTGCCAGCAGCAGGGACAGGGGCACCTACGAGCAGTACTTC	TRBV5-6	.	TRBD1	TRBJ2-7
CASSASRGTIEQFF	TGTGCCAGCAGTGCCTCGCGGGGGACGATTGAGCAGTTCTTC	TRBV27	.	TRBD2	TRBJ2-1
CAWSAGQNSNQPQHF	TGTGCCTGGAGCGCGGGACAGAATAGCAATCAGCCCCAGCATTTT	TRBV30	.	TRBD1	TRBJ1-5
CASSLSTGSYEQYF	TGTGCCAGCAGTTTATCGACTGGTTCCTACGAGCAGTACTTC	TRBV28	.	.	TRBJ2-7
CASSQDPEGVIDTEAFF	TGCGCCAGCAGCCAAGATCCTGAGGGGGTGATAGACACTGAAGCTTTCTTT	TRBV4-1	few	.	TRBJ1-1
CASSGTRTGGGEKLFF	TGTGCCAGCAGTGGGACCCGGACAGGGGGGGGTGAAAAACTGTTTTTT	TRBV2	.	TRBD1	TRBJ1-4
CASSFRYERDGYGYTF	TGTGCCAGCAGCTTCAGATATGAGCGGGACGGCTATGGCTACACCTTC	TRBV7-8	.	.	TRBJ1-2
CASSLFGRGDGYTF	TGTGCCAGCAGCTTATTTGGCAGGGGTGATGGCTACACCTTC	TRBV13	.	.	TRBJ1-2
CASSEYSPGELFF	TGTGCCAGCAGTGAATATAGCCCCGGGGAGCTGTTTTTT	TRBV6-1	once	.	TRBJ2-2
CAISEVPGLGMNTEAFF	TGTGCCATCAGTGAAGTACCGGGACTTGGAATGAACACTGAAGCTTTCTTT	TRBV10-3	.	.	TRBJ1-1
CASSGQGINQPQHF	TGTGCCAGCAGTGGGCAGGGGATTAATCAGCCCCAGCATTTT	TRBV6-1	.	.	TRBJ1-5
CASSRTKNEQFF	TGTGCCAGCAGCCGTACTAAGAATGAGCAGTTCTTC	TRBV7-9	.	.	TRBJ2-1
CSCRLVETQYF	TGCAGCTGCAGACTAGTGGAGACCCAGTACTTC	TRBV29-1	.	.	TRBJ2-5
CASSRSGSGETQYF	TGTGCCAGCAGCCGGAGCGGGAGTGGAGAGACCCAGTACTTC	TRBV6-1	.	TRBD2	TRBJ2-5
CASSPQGATDTQYF	TGTGCCAGCTCACCCCAGGGGGCCACAGATACGCAGTATTTT	TRBV18	.	TRBD1	TRBJ2-3
CASSEERLDGGELFF	TGTGCCAGCAGTGAAGAGAGGTTGGATGGCGGGGAGCTGTTTTTT	TRBV2	.	.	TRBJ2-2
CAWRGQFGSPLHF	TGTGCCTGGAGGGGACAGTTTGGTTCACCCCTCCACTTT	TRBV30	few	TRBD1	TRBJ1-6
CAWSIIANYGYTF	TGTGCCTGGAGCATAATAGCTAACTATGGCTACACCTTC	TRBV30	once	.	TRBJ1-2